The 22 T cell receptor beta chains below were found in one sample sequenced in a study of blood T cell repertoires in COVID-19. Only in-frame clones appear in the TCRdb table, and some are missing; sequencing was by immunoSEQ multiplex PCR. The table records under 250,000 clones, 85% to 90% of them present only once. Sequences were obtained from peripheral blood. These TCRs come from a man aged 80 or over with acute or convalescent COVID-19.

The chain links TRBV3-1 (or the pseudogene TRBV3-2) to TRBJ2-5; D is ambiguous. The CDR3 is made up of 15 amino acids. Trimming took off 5 bases at V and 5 bases at J, with 18 bases between the two ends. The V gene's germline CDR1 is LGHDT and CDR2 YNNKEL (reference sequence). CDR3 residues: CASSRGYSFSETQYF. In DNA, the CDR3 is TGTGCCAGCAGCAGAGGTTATTCTTTCTCTGAGACCCAGTACTTC.

The V and J genes are TRBV29-1 and TRBJ1-6; possibly TRBD1 for D (5 bases). Trimming took off 4 bases at V and 7 bases at J, with 17 bases between the two ends. Germline V gene lookup returns CDR1 SQVTM and CDR2 ANQGSEA. This CDR3 is 15 amino acids long. As DNA, the CDR3 is TGCAGCGTTGGGGGGGGAACAAACCTAAATTCACCCCTCCACTTT. Translating it yields CSVGGGTNLNSPLHF.

This clone was detected ten times or more. The J gene is TRBJ2-7, the V gene TRBV4-1; the D gene is possibly TRBD2 (5 bases). CDR1 and CDR2 from the germline V gene are MGHRA and YSYEKL. Trimming removed 4 bases at V and 4 bases at J, with 17 bases between. The CDR3 consists of 15 residues. The CDR3 DNA reads TGCGCCAGCAGCCTCGGGAACTCGGTCGGGTACGAGCAGTACTTC. This gives the protein CASSLGNSVGYEQYF.

The chain has TRBV4-3 and TRBJ1-2; D not certain. The CDR3 is 14 residues long. From germline, CDR1 is LGHNA and CDR2 YSLEER. V lost 1 base to trimming and J lost 6 bases, with 12 bases between them. As DNA, the CDR3 is TGCGCCAGCAGCCAAGCCGGGGAGAGGGATGGCTACACCTTC. Translating gives CASSQAGERDGYTF.

The chain has TRBV28 and TRBJ1-3; maybe TRBD1 (6 bases). Trimming shortened V by 4 bases and J by 3 bases, and 13 bases separated the two germline ends. Germline V gene sequence: CDR1 MDHEN, CDR2 SYDVKM. The CDR3 totals 15 residues. The CDR3 DNA is TGTGCCAGCAGTTCAGGCAGGGGTAATGGAAACACCATATATTTT. Residues: CASSSGRGNGNTIYF.

The V call is TRBV5-1, the J call TRBJ1-5; 9 nucleotides agree with TRBD1. Losses at the gene ends were 0 bases for V and 4 bases for J; bases not matched to a gene: 5. Germline V lookup: CDR1 SGHRS, CDR2 YFSETQ. The CDR3 has 16 residues. DNA of the CDR3: TGCGCCAGCAGCTTGGGGACAGGGGCCGGGAATCAGCCCCAGCATTTT. It yields the protein CASSLGTGAGNQPQHF.

The chain combines TRBV12-3 or TRBV12-4 with TRBJ1-2; D might be TRBD1 (5 bases). V lost 10 bases and J lost 8, with 17 bases in between. This CDR3 comprises 12 residues. Written as DNA, the CDR3 is TGTGCCATTTCCACCGGGGGATACGGCTACACCTTC. Protein sequence: CAISTGGYGYTF.

The rearrangement uses TRBV19 and TRBJ2-7; TRBD1 aligns across 8 bases. Trimming at V came to 6 bases and at J to 1 base, leaving 8 bases not matched to a gene. The CDR3 extends over 15 amino acids. CDR1 LNHDA and CDR2 SQIVND come from the germline V gene (reference sequence). CDR3 residues: CASSNPRDRSYEQYF. The CDR3, as DNA: TGTGCCAGTAGCAATCCCCGGGACAGGTCCTACGAGCAGTACTTC. The complete variable domain, with remaining parts taken from reference TRBV19 and TRBJ2-7, reads DGGITQSPKYLFRKEGQNVTLSCEQNLNHDAMYWYRQDPGQGLRLIYYSQIVNDFQKGDIAEGYSVSREKKESFPLTVTSAQKNPTAFYLCASSNPRDRSYEQYFGPGTRLTVT.

This chain joins TRBV5-1 and TRBJ1-3; TRBD1 aligns across 9 bases. Germline V gene sequence: CDR1 SGHRS, CDR2 YFSETQ. The V segment lost 2 bases and the J segment 0 bases; nucleotides outside the gene matches: 6. The CDR3 runs 17 residues. CDR3 bases: TGCGCCAGCAGCTTTACAGGGGGCATGACCTCTGGAAACACCATATATTTT. Translation gives CASSFTGGMTSGNTIYF. The variable domain in full, completed from reference TRBV5-1 and TRBJ1-3, reads KAGVTQTPRYLIKTRGQQVTLSCSPISGHRSVSWYQQTPGQGLQFLFEYFSETQRNKGNFPGRFSGRQFSNSRSEMNVSTLELGDSALYLCASSFTGGMTSGNTIYFGEGSWLTVV.

The rearrangement links TRBV7-2 to TRBJ2-7; 9 positions agree with TRBD2. V gave up 1 base and J gave up 7 bases; unmatched junction bases: 5. Germline V CDR1 and CDR2: SGHTA, FQGNSA. This CDR3 comprises 14 residues. The CDR3 loop reads CASSLGREGQEQYF. In DNA form, the CDR3 reads TGTGCCAGCAGCTTAGGGCGGGAGGGCCAAGAGCAGTACTTC.

The chain combines TRBV19 with TRBJ2-3; D is possibly TRBD2 (5 bases). CDR1 is LNHDA, CDR2 SQIVND, per germline (reference sequence). The CDR3 totals 15 residues. V lost 2 bases to trimming and J lost 1 base, with 10 bases between them. The CDR3 spells CASSINGVGTDTQYF. In nucleotides, the CDR3 is TGTGCCAGTAGTATAAACGGGGTTGGCACAGATACGCAGTATTTT.

The chain combines TRBV4-1 with TRBJ1-6; possibly TRBD1 for D (6 bases). The ends were cut back, 2 bases at V and 3 bases at J, with 14 bases in the middle. The CDR3 consists of 17 residues. CDR1 is MGHRA, CDR2 YSYEKL, per germline. Here the CDR3 reads CASSQYPGQNYNSPLHF. The CDR3 bases are TGCGCCAGCAGCCAATATCCGGGACAAAACTATAATTCACCCCTCCACTTT.

The rearrangement uses TRBV19 and TRBJ1-3; D not certain. With 5 bases removed from V and 0 bases from J, the gap between germline ends came to 5 bases. The CDR3 totals 13 residues. CDR1 LNHDA and CDR2 SQIVND come from the germline V gene (reference sequence). The chain's CDR3 is CASSPVSGNTIYF. The CDR3 region has the DNA TGTGCCAGTAGTCCAGTCTCTGGAAACACCATATATTTT. The full variable domain, in which reference TRBV19 and TRBJ1-3 provide the parts outside the CDR3, is DGGITQSPKYLFRKEGQNVTLSCEQNLNHDAMYWYRQDPGQGLRLIYYSQIVNDFQKGDIAEGYSVSREKKESFPLTVTSAQKNPTAFYLCASSPVSGNTIYFGEGSWLTVV.

This chain joins TRBV7-2 and TRBJ2-3; 7 bases match TRBD1. Germline V CDR1 and CDR2: SGHTA, FQGNSA. The CDR3 is 15 residues long. The V segment lost 3 bases and the J segment 3 bases; nucleotides outside the gene matches: 6. This chain's CDR3 is CASSFDRVGTDTQYF. The CDR3 DNA reads as TGTGCCAGCAGCTTCGACAGGGTAGGGACAGATACGCAGTATTTT.

V usage is TRBV6-5 and J usage is TRBJ2-3; 8 nucleotides agree with TRBD2. The CDR3 consists of 16 residues. Germline loops: CDR1 MNHEY, CDR2 SVGAGI. Trimming cost V 0 bases and J 5 bases; bases outside gene matches: 7. The CDR3 spells CASSYSPGGPIDTQYF. Written as DNA, the CDR3 is TGTGCCAGCAGTTACTCTCCGGGAGGGCCGATAGATACGCAGTATTTT.

This chain uses TRBV12-3 or TRBV12-4 with TRBJ1-5, with D perhaps TRBD1 (6 bases). The CDR3 contains 13 residues. Trimming took 5 bases from V and 9 from J, leaving 14 bases between them. This chain's CDR3 is CASSRQERRPQHF. The CDR3 DNA is TGTGCCAGCAGTAGACAGGAGAGGCGGCCCCAGCATTTT.

The chain combines TRBV7-9 with TRBJ1-5, with D perhaps matching TRBD1 (5 bases). CDR3 length: 13 residues. Trimming shortened V by 4 bases and J by 5 bases, and 9 bases separated the two germline ends. CDR1 and CDR2 (germline): SEHNR, FQNEAQ (reference sequence). The CDR3 here is CASSWTSDQPQHF. CDR3 coding DNA: TGTGCCAGCAGCTGGACATCGGATCAGCCCCAGCATTTT.

The chain uses TRBV4-2 and TRBJ2-5; TRBD2 agrees at 10 bases. The CDR3 sequence is 15 residues long. J lost 2 bases, V lost 0 bases, and 0 bases had no gene match. CDR1 is LGHNA, CDR2 YNFKEQ, per germline. CDR3 region: CASSQELAGQETQYF. DNA of the CDR3: TGTGCCAGCAGCCAAGAACTAGCGGGACAAGAGACCCAGTACTTC.

This clone was found once. CDR3 loop: CASSQQLNEKLFF. The CDR3 nucleotides read TGTGCCAGCTCGCAACAGCTTAACGAAAAACTGTTTTTT. This chain uses TRBV18 with TRBJ1-4; no clear D gene. CDR1 is KGHSH, CDR2 LQKENI, per germline. Trimming removed 6 bases at V and 8 bases at J, with 13 bases between. CDR3 length: 13 residues. Supplemented by reference TRBV18 and TRBJ1-4, the full variable domain reads NAGVMQNPRHLVRRRGQEARLRCSPMKGHSHVYWYRQLPEEGLKFMVYLQKENIIDESGMPKERFSAEFPKEGPSILRIQQVVRGDSAAYFCASSQQLNEKLFFGSGTQLSVL.

The J gene is TRBJ2-1, the V gene TRBV19; 10 positions match TRBD2. Germline V gene data show CDR1 as LNHDA and CDR2 as SQIVND (reference sequence). There are 15 residues in the CDR3. V gave up 6 bases and J gave up 7 bases; unmatched junction bases: 9. The CDR3 nucleotides read TGTGCCAGTAGCCGACTAGCGGGCTACGGGAATGAGCAGTTCTTC. Translated: CASSRLAGYGNEQFF. Drawing the rest from reference TRBV19 and TRBJ2-1, the complete variable domain is DGGITQSPKYLFRKEGQNVTLSCEQNLNHDAMYWYRQDPGQGLRLIYYSQIVNDFQKGDIAEGYSVSREKKESFPLTVTSAQKNPTAFYLCASSRLAGYGNEQFFGPGTRLTVL.

The chain carries TRBV6-5 and TRBJ2-6; 7 bases fit TRBD1. The germline V gene encodes CDR1 MNHEY and CDR2 SVGAGI. This CDR3 has 15 residues. V lost 6 bases, J lost 0 bases, and 2 bases stayed unmatched. The CDR3 region has the DNA TGTGCCAGCAGGACAGGGTCCTCTGGGGCCAACGTCCTGACTTTC. As protein: CASRTGSSGANVLTF.

At least ten counts were recorded for this clone. This chain links TRBV4-3 with TRBJ2-7; no reliable D call. V lost 4 bases, J lost 2 bases, and 12 bases lay in between. Germline V gives CDR1 LGHNA, CDR2 YSLEER. The length of the CDR3 is 14 residues. The CDR3 DNA reads as TGCGCCAGCAGCCGCGAGCCGGGTCCCTACGAGCAGTACTTC. The encoded protein is CASSREPGPYEQYF.